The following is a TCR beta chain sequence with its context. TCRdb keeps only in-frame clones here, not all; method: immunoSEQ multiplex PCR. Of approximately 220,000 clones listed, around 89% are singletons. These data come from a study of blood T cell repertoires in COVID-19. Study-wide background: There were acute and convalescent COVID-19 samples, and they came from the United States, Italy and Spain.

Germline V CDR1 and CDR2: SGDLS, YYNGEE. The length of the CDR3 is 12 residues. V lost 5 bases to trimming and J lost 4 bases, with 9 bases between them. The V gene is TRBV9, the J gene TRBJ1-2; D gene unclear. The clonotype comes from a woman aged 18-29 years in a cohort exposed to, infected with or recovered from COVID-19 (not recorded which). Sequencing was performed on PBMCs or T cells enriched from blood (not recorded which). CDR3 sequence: CASSDGLYGYTF. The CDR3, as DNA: TGTGCCAGCAGTGACGGACTCTATGGCTACACCTTC.